These T cell receptor beta chains were read from a single sample in a study of blood T cell repertoires in COVID-19. Here immunoSEQ multiplex PCR was the method, and the copy in TCRdb shows in-frame clones only, minus some. The data hold about 300,000 clones, with over 85% observed a single time. Material: peripheral blood. These receptors came from a woman in her twenties or thirties with COVID-19, enrolled during active disease. CDR3s leave out the opening cysteine and the closing phenylalanine or tryptophan. A D gene is named only where the DNA matches it firmly.

v_gene,j_gene,d_gene,len,CDR3aa
TRBV30,TRBJ2-1,NA,12,AYRSQQGWNEQF
TRBV28,TRBJ2-5,TRBD1,15,ASSFSVGTGGKETQY
TRBV9,TRBJ2-2,NA,13,ASSELPSRHGELF
TRBV5-8,TRBJ1-5,TRBD1,15,ASSPGQGTLASQPQH
TRBV28,TRBJ2-1,TRBD2,13,ASSFGGVGIDEQF
TRBV28,TRBJ2-3,NA,12,ASSLLAGYNTQY
TRBV27,TRBJ2-5,TRBD2,13,ASSFSGGTAETQY
TRBV6-5,TRBJ1-4,TRBD1,14,ASSYSRQGTREKLF
TRBV3-1/TRBV3-2,TRBJ1-1,NA,11,ASSYTGNTEAF
TRBV7-9,TRBJ1-5,NA,16,ASSLARQGSGIGQPQH
TRBV6-6,TRBJ2-7,NA,13,ASSWQATTSYEQY
TRBV14,TRBJ1-1,NA,13,ASSPTDRRNTEAF
TRBV18,TRBJ2-7,TRBD2,13,ASSAGTSGGFEQY
TRBV6-4,TRBJ2-3,NA,14,ASRAFFLSSTDTQY
TRBV5-1,TRBJ2-1,TRBD2,13,ASSLTSGGYNEQF
TRBV7-6,TRBJ1-6,TRBD1,11,ASSADRVSPLH
TRBV5-5,TRBJ1-2,TRBD1,13,ASSLARGPGYGYT
TRBV27,TRBJ2-7,NA,11,ASSLRTAYEQY
TRBV9,TRBJ1-1,NA,11,ASSVQGSTEAF
TRBV19,TRBJ2-1,TRBD2,12,ASSMGTSGGSSF
TRBV7-2,TRBJ1-4,TRBD1,14,ASSIRQGITNEKLF
TRBV2,TRBJ1-6,NA,12,ASSPGSYNSPLH
TRBV2,TRBJ1-2,NA,11,ASSSHEKYGYT
TRBV12-3/TRBV12-4,TRBJ2-1,TRBD1,9,ASSFAGGQF
TRBV4-2,TRBJ2-1,NA,13,ASSQEAAGANEQF
TRBV5-1,TRBJ2-1,TRBD2,13,ASRTSGSSYNEQF
TRBV3-1/TRBV3-2,TRBJ1-6,NA,16,ASSLRESEGSYNSPLH
TRBV19,TRBJ1-1,NA,13,ASSKTGQNTPEAF
TRBV6-5,TRBJ1-5,NA,12,ASSYGTPPRPQH
TRBV4-3,TRBJ1-2,NA,14,ASSQRDLPPRGGYT
TRBV7-9,TRBJ1-1,TRBD1,12,ASSGIGDREVAF
TRBV11-2,TRBJ2-1,TRBD2,13,ASSLGGGPYNEQF
TRBV30,TRBJ1-5,NA,11,AWSVGSNQPQH
TRBV7-8,TRBJ2-7,TRBD2,16,ASSLAAGGGGPSYEQY